This T cell receptor beta chain was obtained from a study of cytomegalovirus exposure and HLA in healthy donors. The PCR ran on 60 Vbeta and 13 Jbeta primers. Only in-frame clones appear in the TCRdb table, and some are missing; sequencing was by immunoSEQ multiplex PCR. This sample carries some 180,000 clones, approximately 85% of them seen once, and the ten largest clones take over 2%. Trimming shortened V by 0 bases and J by 3 bases, and 11 bases separated the two germline ends. Germline CDR1 and CDR2: MNHNS and SASEGT. CDR3 length equals 15 residues. About this clone: The antigen is not known.

General observations from the study: The authors listed 150 to 200 TCR beta chains as cytomegalovirus-associated.

The chain has TRBV6-1 and TRBJ1-2; D is unclear. This TCR came from a woman aged 50 to 60 in good health and CMV-seronegative. The sequencing input was PBMCs. In nucleotides, the CDR3 is TGTGCCAGCAGTGAAGCATTATGGCAGTACTATGGCTACACCTTC. Its translation: CASSEALWQYYGYTF.